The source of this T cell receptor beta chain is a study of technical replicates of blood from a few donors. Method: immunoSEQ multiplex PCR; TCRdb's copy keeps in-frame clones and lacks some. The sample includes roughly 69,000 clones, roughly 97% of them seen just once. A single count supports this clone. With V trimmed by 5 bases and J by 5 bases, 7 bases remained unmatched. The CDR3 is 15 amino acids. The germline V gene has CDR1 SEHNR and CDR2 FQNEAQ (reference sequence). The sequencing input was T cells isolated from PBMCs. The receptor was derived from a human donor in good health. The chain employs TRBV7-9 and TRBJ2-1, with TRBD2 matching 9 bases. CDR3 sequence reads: CASSDGTSRNNEQFF. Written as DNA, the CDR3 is TGTGCCAGCAGCGACGGGACTAGCAGAAACAATGAGCAGTTCTTC.